Described below is a single TCR beta chain sequence and its context. Its binding antigen is unknown. One base away there is no much larger clone; base qualities are not given. The sample is drawn from a study of blood T cell repertoires in COVID-19 (dated by TCRdb to the early 2020s). About the full investigation: The collaborator samples originated in the United States, Italy and Spain and spanned the acute and convalescent phases of COVID-19. HLA class I and class II types, where available, came from metadata supplied by the sample provider rather than from assay-based typing. The prospective study material was composed of cDNA or gDNA derived from T cells, B-cell-depleted T cells, or PBMCs. The repertoires were made available in a free public database intended to serve as a resource for research on the immune response to SARS-CoV-2. The dataset comprised deeply sampled blood TCRbeta repertoires from subjects exposed to, actively infected with, or recovered from COVID-19. Sample metadata almost always included a de-identified subject ID, COVID-19 status, age in years and sex. Samples were obtained from the ongoing ImmuneRACE study (first 160 participants) and from 1,000 to 1,500 subjects provided by 6 global collaborators.

CDR1 and CDR2, per the germline V gene (reference sequence), are WNHNN and SYGVQD. The junction shows trimming of 7 bases on V and 4 bases on J, and the gene matches do not reach 8 bases of it. The cysteine opens and the phenylalanine closes a CDR3 of 17 amino acids. The entry retains the CDR3 DNA only, 51 bases that are in frame from base 1. TCRbeta CDR3 regions were amplified from genomic DNA using the immunoSEQ Assay, a bias-controlled multiplex PCR. Per the original workflow: Nucleated cell counts per sample were estimated from amplification of reference gene primers within the assay. To quantify the absolute abundance of each unique TCRbeta CDR3 rearrangement, sequence reads were collapsed and filtered. For each sample, productive Simpson clonality was calculated as the square root of Simpson's diversity index over productive rearrangements. TCRdb retrieved this table from immuneACCESS and kept in-frame rearrangements only. Not all clones are present; in checked studies, unresolved V genes account for under half, and no reason is known for the remainder. V, J and clone size reflect that table, while D and trimming were determined from the DNA. Here the sample has approximately 150,000 clones; under 90% occur a single time. The ten largest clones take up over 8% of the sample.

General findings and caveats noted by the study authors: How much clinical and demographic metadata was included differed by source and by participant, and the metadata was provided uncurated.

Collaborating institutions collected whole blood in K2EDTA tubes following their own protocols. For TCRbeta analysis, collaborators shipped samples as frozen whole blood, isolated PBMCs, or DNA extracted from either of those sample types. The chain is made from TRBV10-1 and TRBJ2-6; TRBD1 fits 12 bases in the junction. The source material was peripheral blood. This clonotype originated in a human donor in a cohort sampled during active COVID-19. The nucleotide sequence reads as follows: TGCGCCAGCAATCCGGGACAGGGGGCATCGGGGGCCAACGTCCTGACTTTC. Its translation reads: CASNPGQGASGANVLTF.